This T cell receptor beta chain came from a study of spatial heterogeneity in lung cancer. In TCRdb, the 5' RACE reads were re-called with MiXCR into one record per CDR3 protein. The sample contains about 110,000 distinct CDR3 sequences, approximately 11% of which appear only once. Specified time point: blood at routine non-recurrence follow-up after resection. The length of the CDR3 is 14 residues. Germline V lookup: CDR1 SGHNT, CDR2 YYREEE (reference sequence). Unmatched junction bases numbered 9, after V lost 4 bases and J lost 7 bases. The V and J genes are TRBV5-4 and TRBJ1-2; 8 nucleotides agree with TRBD1. Sequencing used PBMCs, obtained at follow-up. The sequence was obtained from a female donor with early-stage non-small cell lung cancer. This CDR3 is CASSISQGALGYTF. The CDR3 bases are TGTGCCAGCAGCATATCGCAGGGGGCCCTTGGCTACACCTTC.